The 30 T cell receptor beta chains in this list originate from one sample, sequenced in a study of vaccination effects on CD4 cells after COVID-19. Sequencing followed a ViraFEST assay step that expanded antigen-specific CD4+ T cells with viral peptide pools. Following 10 days of culture, CD4+ T cells were isolated. Each participant was given two doses of one vaccine (BNT162b2 or mRNA-1273). For these TCRs, the target antigens are not known. The method was immunoSEQ multiplex PCR; TCRdb's version includes in-frame clones alone and lacks a portion of them. There are around 24,000 clones in the sample; 75% to 80% occur only once, and under 7.5% lies in the top ten. This specimen consisted of CD4+ T cells from PBMCs cultured with SARS-CoV-2 spike peptides, obtained after COVID-19 vaccination. The receptor source for this set is a human donor who received a COVID-19 vaccine. Some clones in this sample may be carry-over from other donors' samples.

The V gene is TRBV19, the J gene TRBJ2-2, with a weak D call TRBD2 (6 bases). The CDR3 runs 14 residues. Trimming took 3 bases from V and 4 from J, leaving 9 bases between them. Germline values: CDR1 LNHDA, CDR2 SQIVND (reference sequence). The CDR3 protein is CASSIAGGTGELFF. CDR3 DNA sequence: TGTGCCAGTAGTATTGCCGGGGGCACCGGGGAGCTGTTTTTT.

V and J are TRBV5-8 and TRBJ1-4; a weak D match, TRBD1 (6 bases). The germline V and J ends were trimmed by 0 bases and 6 bases, with 12 bases remaining between them. CDR3 length: 15 residues. The germline gives CDR1 SGHTS, CDR2 YDEGEE. The CDR3 region is CASSLGGPVDEKLFF. CDR3 in DNA: TGTGCCAGCAGCTTGGGGGGGCCGGTGGATGAAAAACTGTTTTTT.

A few counts support this clone. The rearrangement joins TRBV27 to TRBJ2-3; a weak D match, TRBD2 (6 bases). The germline gives CDR1 MNHEY, CDR2 SMNVEV (reference sequence). Trimming took off 10 bases at V and 2 bases at J, with 16 bases between the two ends. The CDR3 contains 14 residues. The CDR3 protein is CATSGTGITDTQYF. In DNA, the CDR3 is TGTGCCACCTCCGGGACTGGAATCACAGATACGCAGTATTTT.

The gene calls are TRBV5-5 and TRBJ2-7; D not certain. Trimming cost V 0 bases and J 5 bases, with 9 bases left between them. CDR3 length equals 13 residues. Germline assignment: CDR1 SGHKS and CDR2 YYEKEE (reference sequence). CDR3 in DNA: TGTGCCAGCAGCTTGGCCAGTCTTAACGAGCAGTACGTC. Encoded protein: CASSLASLNEQYV.

A few counts support this clone. The DNA for the CDR3 is TGTGCCAGCAGTCCGGGACAGGGCCCACGAGCCACGAACACCGGGGAGCTGTTTTTT. Protein product: CASSPGQGPRATNTGELFF. The chain links TRBV6-2 or TRBV6-3 to TRBJ2-2; 9 positions agree with TRBD1. V lost 5 bases, J lost 0 bases, and 13 bases stayed unmatched. In germline, CDR1 is MNHEY, CDR2 SVGEGT. The CDR3 sequence is 19 residues long.

This chain joins TRBV7-3 and TRBJ2-1, with 14 nucleotides matching TRBD2. Germline assignment: CDR1 SGHTA and CDR2 FQGTGA. The length of the CDR3 is 16 residues. The ends lost 0 bases at V and 7 bases at J; junction bases unmatched: 2. The chain's CDR3 is CASSLTRTSGGNEQFF. Written as DNA, the CDR3 is TGTGCCAGCAGCTTAACGAGGACTAGCGGGGGGAATGAGCAGTTCTTC. The complete variable domain, with remaining parts taken from reference TRBV7-3 and TRBJ2-1, reads GAGVSQTPSNKVTEKGKYVELRCDPISGHTALYWYRQSLGQGPEFLIYFQGTGAADDSGLPNDRFFAVRPEGSVSTLKIQRTERGDSAVYLCASSLTRTSGGNEQFFGPGTRLTVL.

The V gene is TRBV4-1, the J gene TRBJ2-4, with D uncertain. This CDR3 is built from 11 residues. CDR1 MGHRA and CDR2 YSYEKL come from the germline V gene. Deletions cut 0 bases from V and 10 bases from J, with 4 bases between. CDR3 bases: TGCGCCAGCAGCCAAGAGGCTATTCAGTACTTC. It specifies CASSQEAIQYF.

This chain joins TRBV2 and TRBJ2-3, with 8 positions matching TRBD1. The CDR3 is made up of 17 amino acids. The V gene end was trimmed by 5 bases and the J gene end by 1 base; junction bases not matched to a gene: 11. The V gene's germline CDR1 is SNHLY and CDR2 FYNNEI. The CDR3: CASSPGTGWDGTDTQYF. Here the CDR3 DNA reads TGTGCCAGCAGTCCAGGGACAGGTTGGGATGGCACAGATACGCAGTATTTT.

The chain couples TRBV7-2 to TRBJ1-5; no clear D. V dropped 0 bases and J dropped 11 bases, with 14 bases sitting between them. CDR3 size: 14 residues. Germline V CDR1 and CDR2: SGHTA, FQGNSA. The CDR3 sequence is CASSLAFTAGAQHF. DNA for the CDR3: TGTGCCAGCAGCTTAGCGTTTACGGCGGGCGCCCAGCATTTT. The variable domain in full, completed from reference TRBV7-2 and TRBJ1-5, reads GAGVSQSPSNKVTEKGKDVELRCDPISGHTALYWYRQSLGQGLEFLIYFQGNSAPDKSGLPSDRFSAERTGGSVSTLTIQRTQQEDSAVYLCASSLAFTAGAQHFGDGTRLSIL.

V and J are TRBV5-1 and TRBJ2-7; a possible D gene is TRBD2 (6 bases). This CDR3 contains 14 residues. Germline V gene sequence: CDR1 SGHRS, CDR2 YFSETQ. V was shortened by 4 bases and J by 6 bases, with 17 bases between the two germline ends. DNA for the CDR3: TGCGCCAGCAGCCTAACGGGGGAGAGGACCGAGCAGTACGTC. It yields the protein CASSLTGERTEQYV.

The V gene is TRBV7-8, the J gene TRBJ2-2; D call uncertain. Germline V gene sequence: CDR1 SGHVS, CDR2 FQNEAQ. V was pared by 1 base and J by 2 bases, with 5 bases between. This CDR3 spans 14 amino acids. This CDR3 is CASSLVLNTGELFF. For the CDR3, the DNA is TGTGCCAGCAGCTTAGTGCTCAACACCGGGGAGCTGTTTTTT.

The gene calls are TRBV19 and TRBJ2-5; TRBD1 matches 8 bases. The CDR3 covers 18 residues. From germline, CDR1 is LNHDA and CDR2 SQIVND (reference sequence). J gave up 4 bases and V 5 bases, and 18 bases lay outside the gene matches. The CDR3 loop reads CASSWTGPSSTGRETQYF. For the CDR3, the DNA is TGTGCCAGTAGTTGGACAGGGCCCTCATCGACCGGGAGAGAGACCCAGTACTTC.

The chain combines TRBV5-1 with TRBJ1-2, with TRBD1 matching 9 bases. Germline lookup yields CDR1 SGHRS and CDR2 YFSETQ. The CDR3 loop spans 14 amino acids. V lost 3 bases, J lost 5 bases, and 5 bases stayed unmatched. This CDR3 is CASSWGQGSYGYTF. As DNA, the CDR3 is TGCGCCAGCAGCTGGGGACAGGGATCGTATGGCTACACCTTC.

The V call is TRBV6-5, the J call TRBJ1-2; TRBD1 matches 7 bases. The CDR3 length is 15 residues. Germline loops: CDR1 MNHEY, CDR2 SVGAGI. After removal of 0 bases from V and 4 bases from J, the junction contained 5 bases not matched to a gene. CDR3 nucleotides: TGTGCCAGCAGTTACTCTACAGGGGACGCCTATGGCTACACCTTC. This translates into CASSYSTGDAYGYTF.

V gene TRBV5-1 combines with J gene TRBJ1-4; TRBD1 aligns across 8 bases. Germline CDR1 is SGHRS and CDR2 is YFSETQ. Trimming cost V 5 bases and J 8 bases; bases outside gene matches: 5. This CDR3 region has 13 residues. CDR3 in DNA: TGCGCCAGCAGTCCAGGGGGCTTGGAAAAACTGTTTTTT. Protein sequence: CASSPGGLEKLFF.

The rearrangement links TRBV2 to TRBJ2-7; perhaps TRBD1 as D (6 bases). The CDR3 has 13 residues. Trimming removed 5 bases at V and 1 base at J, with 9 bases between. Germline CDR1 reads SNHLY; CDR2 reads FYNNEI. As DNA, the CDR3 is TGTGCCAGCAGTAAGGACAGATCCTACGAGCAGTACGTC. It translates to CASSKDRSYEQYV.

This clone counts as medium-sized. In nucleotides, the CDR3 is TGTGCCAGCAGCCTGGGTAGCGGGGATCGGAAGACCCAGTACTTC. Its protein product is CASSLGSGDRKTQYF. The chain joins TRBV6-6 to TRBJ2-5; 8 bases are a match to TRBD2. The CDR3 totals 15 residues. Germline-derived CDR1 and CDR2 are MNHNY and SVGAGI (reference sequence). V gave up 6 bases and J gave up 6 bases; unmatched junction bases: 12.

The CDR3 DNA reads as TGTGCCAGCAGCTCCTGGGGCTCTGGGGCCAACGTCCTGACTTTC. Translated: CASSSWGSGANVLTF. The V call is TRBV7-9, the J call TRBJ2-6; D not resolved. Trimming cost V 4 bases and J 0 bases, with 7 bases left between them. Germline V CDR1 and CDR2: SEHNR, FQNEAQ (reference sequence). CDR3 size: 15 residues.

This chain joins TRBV3-1 (or the pseudogene TRBV3-2) and TRBJ1-5; the match to TRBD1 covers 7 bases. After removal of 2 bases from V and 2 bases from J, the junction contained 6 bases not matched to a gene. Germline V gene lookup returns CDR1 LGHDT and CDR2 YNNKEL (reference sequence). This CDR3 has 16 residues. The CDR3 is CASSQSDRPGNQPQHF. The CDR3 DNA follows: TGTGCCAGCAGCCAATCGGACAGGCCGGGCAATCAGCCCCAGCATTTT.

The chain couples TRBV7-3 to TRBJ1-6; D gene unclear. V dropped 1 base and J dropped 10 bases, with 8 bases sitting between them. The CDR3 has 13 amino acids. In germline, CDR1 is SGHTA, CDR2 FQGTGA. CDR3 amino acids: CASSLNPDSPLHF. CDR3 coding DNA: TGTGCCAGCAGCTTAAACCCCGACTCACCCCTCCACTTT.

The chain uses TRBV5-1 and TRBJ1-3, with 7 bases fitting TRBD1. Germline assignment: CDR1 SGHRS and CDR2 YFSETQ. This CDR3 has 18 residues. V dropped 3 bases and J dropped 4; count of bases not matched to a gene: 16. CDR3 DNA sequence: TGCGCCAGCAGCTGGGGGGGGACAGACCGGCGCTACGGAAACACCATATATTTT. It is translated as CASSWGGTDRRYGNTIYF.

In its sample, this clone ranks as medium-sized. J is TRBJ2-7 and V is TRBV28; D may be TRBD2 (7 bases). The V and J ends lost 2 bases and 3 bases respectively, with 11 bases between them. CDR1 is MDHEN, CDR2 SYDVKM, per germline. CDR3 length equals 14 residues. The CDR3 sequence is CASSLGGAGYEQYV. CDR3 coding DNA: TGTGCCAGCAGTTTAGGGGGGGCTGGCTACGAGCAGTACGTC.

V and J are TRBV9 and TRBJ2-6, with D possibly TRBD1 on 7 matching bases. Between the trimmed V and J ends, which lost 0 bases and 4 bases, there was a span of 11 bases. CDR3 length equals 16 residues. Germline values: CDR1 SGDLS, CDR2 YYNGEE. CDR3 sequence (DNA): TGTGCCAGCAGCGTAGTCAGGGGGGACGGGGCCAACGTCCTGACTTTC. This codes for CASSVVRGDGANVLTF.

The chain couples TRBV28 to TRBJ2-7; 10 nucleotides match TRBD1. J was trimmed by 4 bases and V by 6 bases; bases with no gene match: 9. Germline values: CDR1 MDHEN, CDR2 SYDVKM. CDR3 size: 15 residues. The CDR3 sequence is CASSRPGQGMYEQYV. The DNA for the CDR3 is TGTGCCAGCAGCCGTCCGGGACAGGGGATGTACGAGCAGTACGTC.

The chain joins TRBV3-1 (or the pseudogene TRBV3-2) to TRBJ2-1, with 11 bases aligning to TRBD1. V shed 5 bases and J 8 bases; nucleotides not matched to a gene: 8. The germline gives CDR1 LGHDT, CDR2 YNNKEL (reference sequence). This CDR3 has 15 amino acids. The chain's CDR3 is CASSNRDRGSYEQFF. As DNA, the CDR3 is TGTGCCAGCAGCAACCGGGACAGGGGGTCCTATGAGCAGTTCTTC.

This clone has a single count. This rearrangement joins TRBV19 to TRBJ2-2; D remains ambiguous. V was shortened by 6 bases and J by 3 bases, with 5 bases between the two germline ends. This CDR3 has 12 amino acids. Germline V CDR1 and CDR2: LNHDA, SQIVND (reference sequence). CDR3 in amino acids: CASSIDTGELFF. CDR3 bases: TGTGCCAGTAGCATCGACACCGGGGAGCTGTTTTTT.

This chain uses TRBV18 with TRBJ1-2; maybe TRBD1 (6 bases). Deletions cut 4 bases from V and 0 bases from J, with 12 bases between. Germline CDR1 is KGHSH and CDR2 is LQKENI. The CDR3 totals 15 residues. CDR3 protein: CASSQNRASNYGYTF. In nucleotides, the CDR3 is TGTGCCAGCTCACAGAACAGGGCTTCTAACTATGGCTACACCTTC.

V usage is TRBV7-9 and J usage is TRBJ2-3; maybe TRBD1 (6 bases). The length of the CDR3 is 15 residues. Between the trimmed V and J ends, which lost 3 bases and 2 bases, there was a span of 12 bases. Germline V gene sequence: CDR1 SEHNR, CDR2 FQNEAQ (reference sequence). CDR3 sequence reads: CASSLAQGLTDTQYF. CDR3 sequence (DNA): TGTGCCAGCAGCTTGGCGCAGGGGCTCACAGATACGCAGTATTTT.

The chain employs TRBV5-4 and TRBJ2-1; D may correspond to TRBD1 or TRBD2 (5 bases each). Germline CDR1 and CDR2: SGHNT and YYREEE (reference sequence). CDR3 length equals 15 residues. The V gene lost 9 bases and the J gene lost 7 bases, with 23 bases spanning the gap. In DNA form, the CDR3 reads TGTGCCACCACGACCTGGAGCGGCAGGGAGAATGAGCAGTTCTTC. It codes for CATTTWSGRENEQFF.

The V and J genes are TRBV5-1 and TRBJ2-5, with a possible D match to TRBD2 (5 bases). The CDR3 spans 11 residues. Germline assignment: CDR1 SGHRS and CDR2 YFSETQ. V dropped 3 bases and J dropped 5 bases, with 5 bases sitting between them. CDR3: CASSWEETQYF. For the CDR3, the DNA is TGCGCCAGCAGCTGGGAGGAGACCCAGTACTTC.